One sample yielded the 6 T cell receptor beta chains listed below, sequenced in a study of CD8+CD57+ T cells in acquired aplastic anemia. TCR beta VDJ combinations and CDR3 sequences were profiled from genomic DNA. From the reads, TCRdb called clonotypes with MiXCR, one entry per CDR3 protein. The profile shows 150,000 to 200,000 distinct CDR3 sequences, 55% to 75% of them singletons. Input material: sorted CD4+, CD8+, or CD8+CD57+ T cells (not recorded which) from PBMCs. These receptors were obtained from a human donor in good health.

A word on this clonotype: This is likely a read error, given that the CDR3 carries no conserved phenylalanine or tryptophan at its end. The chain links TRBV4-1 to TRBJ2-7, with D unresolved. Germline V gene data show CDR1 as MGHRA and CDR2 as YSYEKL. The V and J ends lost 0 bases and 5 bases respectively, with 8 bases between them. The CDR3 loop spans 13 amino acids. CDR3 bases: TGCGCCAGCAGCCAAGATCGCACTAACGAGCAGTACCTC. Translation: CASSQDRTNEQYL.

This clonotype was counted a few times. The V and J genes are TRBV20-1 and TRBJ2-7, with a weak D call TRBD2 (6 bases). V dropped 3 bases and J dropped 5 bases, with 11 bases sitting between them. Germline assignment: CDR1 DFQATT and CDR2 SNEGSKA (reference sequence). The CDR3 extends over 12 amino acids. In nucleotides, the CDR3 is TGCAGTGCTAGGACGGGAGACGACGAGCAGTACTTC. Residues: CSARTGDDEQYF.

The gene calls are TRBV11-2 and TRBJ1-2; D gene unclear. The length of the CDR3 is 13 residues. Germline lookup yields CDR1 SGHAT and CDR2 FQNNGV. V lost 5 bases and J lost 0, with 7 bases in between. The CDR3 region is CASSPAPNYGYTF. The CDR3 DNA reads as TGTGCCAGCAGCCCAGCCCCTAACTATGGCTACACCTTC.

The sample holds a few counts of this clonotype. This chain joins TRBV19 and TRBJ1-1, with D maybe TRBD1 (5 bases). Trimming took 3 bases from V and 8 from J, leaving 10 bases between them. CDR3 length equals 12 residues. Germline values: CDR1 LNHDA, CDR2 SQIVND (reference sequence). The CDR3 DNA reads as TGTGCCAGTAGTATGGGGCCGGGCGAAGCTTTCTTT. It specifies CASSMGPGEAFF.

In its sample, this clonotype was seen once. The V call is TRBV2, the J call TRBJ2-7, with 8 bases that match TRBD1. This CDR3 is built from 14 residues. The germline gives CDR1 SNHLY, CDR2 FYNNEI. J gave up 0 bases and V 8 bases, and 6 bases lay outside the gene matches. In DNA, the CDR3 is TGTGCCAGCCCGCGGACAGGGTACTCCTACGAGCAGTACTTC. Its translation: CASPRTGYSYEQYF.

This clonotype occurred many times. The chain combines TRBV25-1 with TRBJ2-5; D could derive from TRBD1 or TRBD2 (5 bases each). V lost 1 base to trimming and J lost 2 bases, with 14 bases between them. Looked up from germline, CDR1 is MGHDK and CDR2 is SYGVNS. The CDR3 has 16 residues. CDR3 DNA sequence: TGTGCCAGCAGTGAATGGGGGATGTGGGAGCAAGAGACCCAGTACTTC. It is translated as CASSEWGMWEQETQYF.